Presented here are 3 T cell receptor beta chains from one specimen sequenced in a study of cytomegalovirus exposure and HLA in healthy donors. PCR used 60 Vbeta primers and 13 Jbeta primers. Data came from immunoSEQ multiplex PCR; TCRdb stores just in-frame clones and leaves some out. In all, the sample yields around 48,000 clones. Sequenced sample: PBMCs. The receptors originated from a female donor in good health and CMV-seronegative.

The chain couples TRBV5-8 to TRBJ2-7, with 7 bases matching TRBD1. With 4 bases clipped from V and 5 bases from J, the junction kept 12 bases outside the gene matches. The CDR3 contains 15 residues. Germline values: CDR1 SGHTS, CDR2 YDEGEE. In DNA, the CDR3 is TGTGCCAGCAGCCTCCGATCGACAGGGCCCCACGAGCAGTACTTC. Protein product: CASSLRSTGPHEQYF.

J is TRBJ2-7 and V is TRBV6-5; tentative D call: TRBD2 (6 bases). This CDR3 spans 14 amino acids. The V end lost 8 bases, the J end lost 0 bases, and 14 bases lay between the germline ends. Germline CDR1 is MNHEY and CDR2 is SVGAGI. The CDR3: CASSLAGPSYEQYF. The CDR3 coding sequence is TGTGCCAGCTCCCTTGCGGGACCCTCCTACGAGCAGTACTTC.

The gene calls are TRBV4-2 and TRBJ2-7, with 9 nucleotides matching TRBD2. Germline-derived CDR1 and CDR2 are LGHNA and YNFKEQ. The V segment lost 0 bases and the J segment 2 bases; nucleotides outside the gene matches: 14. This CDR3 has 19 residues. CDR3 nucleotide sequence: TGTGCCAGCAGCCAAGATCGTCCACCTAGCGGGAAAGGGGCCTACGAGCAGTACTTC. Translating it yields CASSQDRPPSGKGAYEQYF.